Presented here are 9 T cell receptor beta chains from one specimen sequenced in a study of T cell changes during pregnancy in multiple sclerosis. The repertoire was sequenced with immunoSEQ multiplex PCR; TCRdb's copy has only in-frame clones and lacks some. The sample yields roughly 100,000 clones, 91% seen once. Here the sequenced sample was peripheral blood, taken in the second trimester of pregnancy. The source is a female donor with multiple sclerosis, enrolled in a pregnancy study.

The J gene is TRBJ2-3, the V gene TRBV7-6; TRBD1 aligns across 9 bases. With V trimmed by 4 bases and J by 1 base, 12 bases remained unmatched. Germline lookup yields CDR1 SGHVS and CDR2 FNYEAQ. The CDR3 length is 18 residues. The CDR3 region has the DNA TGTGCCAGCAGCTCGGGAGGAACAGGGGGCCAGGGCACAGATACGCAGTATTTT. It encodes CASSSGGTGGQGTDTQYF.

The V call is TRBV28, the J call TRBJ2-1, with D unresolved. V was pared by 5 bases and J by 1 base, with 6 bases between. Germline values: CDR1 MDHEN, CDR2 SYDVKM. This CDR3 comprises 13 residues. CDR3 nucleotide sequence: TGTGCCAGCAGTCTCTATTCCTACAATGAGCAGTTCTTC. Translation gives CASSLYSYNEQFF.

This clone was seen only once. This chain links TRBV7-6 with TRBJ2-3; a weak D match, TRBD2 (5 bases). This CDR3 is built from 14 residues. The V gene lost 1 base and the J gene lost 3 bases, with 8 bases spanning the gap. Germline values: CDR1 SGHVS, CDR2 FNYEAQ. This chain's CDR3 is CASSLVGGTDTQYF. The DNA of the CDR3 is TGTGCCAGCAGCTTAGTAGGCGGGACAGATACGCAGTATTTT.

The genes are TRBV28 and TRBJ2-7; 8 nucleotides line up with TRBD1. Germline V gene sequence: CDR1 MDHEN, CDR2 SYDVKM. Unmatched junction bases numbered 1, after V lost 8 bases and J lost 1 base. This CDR3 has 12 residues. CDR3 nucleotides: TGTGCCAGCGGGGACAGGTCCTACGAGCAGTACTTC. It codes for CASGDRSYEQYF.

The chain joins TRBV6-5 to TRBJ2-5; 10 bases are shared with TRBD2. The CDR3 is made up of 15 amino acids. Trimming took 4 bases from V and 4 from J; bases not matched to a gene: 6. Germline loops: CDR1 MNHEY, CDR2 SVGAGI. Here the CDR3 DNA reads TGTGCCAGCAGTTTGTCACTAGCGGGAATAGAGACCCAGTACTTC. This gives the protein CASSLSLAGIETQYF.

This chain uses TRBV7-2 with TRBJ1-1; D is unclear. V lost 1 base, J lost 4 bases, and 13 bases lay in between. Germline CDR1 SGHTA, CDR2 FQGNSA. The CDR3 covers 15 residues. Here the CDR3 reads CASSLVGGSGTEAFF. As DNA, the CDR3 is TGTGCCAGCAGCTTAGTAGGCGGGTCGGGCACTGAAGCTTTCTTT.

For the CDR3, the DNA is TGTGCCAGCAGCTTGGGGGGGGGTAGCGGAACCTACGAGCAGTACTTC. It codes for CASSLGGGSGTYEQYF. The V call is TRBV7-2, the J call TRBJ2-7; 7 nucleotides line up with TRBD2. CDR3 length: 16 amino acids. CDR1 is SGHTA and CDR2 is FQGNSA in the germline V gene. V lost 3 bases and J lost 2; bases outside the gene matches: 10.

The chain uses TRBV5-8 and TRBJ1-5; D is possibly TRBD1 (6 bases). The CDR3 extends over 17 amino acids. V lost 4 bases, J lost 3 bases, and 20 bases lay in between. CDR1 and CDR2 from the germline V gene are SGHTS and YDEGEE. CDR3 protein: CASSRFRGQGNNQPQHF. The CDR3 DNA is TGTGCCAGCAGCCGATTCCGAGGGCAGGGGAACAATCAGCCCCAGCATTTT.

The chain couples TRBV27 to TRBJ1-1; possible D gene TRBD1, 6 bases. The V end was cut by 3 bases, the J end by 4 bases, with 9 bases between. CDR1 is MNHEY, CDR2 SMNVEV, per germline (reference sequence). The CDR3 sequence is 13 residues long. CDR3 loop: CASSFQGGTEAFF. The CDR3 DNA is TGTGCCAGCAGTTTCCAAGGGGGCACTGAAGCTTTCTTT.